Listed below are T cell receptor beta chains from one sample, sequenced in a study of CD4+ T cells in melanoma. Clones were read by immunoSEQ multiplex PCR, and TCRdb kept only the in-frame ones, dropping some. This sample has several thousand clones, with about two thirds found just once. Sequenced input: cells from a culture (not recorded whether cultured in vitro). Source of these receptors: a human donor with melanoma. Both conserved end residues are part of each CDR3. The D gene is left open where the match is weak. Where a row states a size, it is once, few, many or the class of an expanded clone; other rows omit it.

v_gene	j_gene	len	d_gene	abundance	CDR3aa	CDR3nt
TRBV9	TRBJ2-7	14	-	-	CASSVAGHSYEQYF	TGTGCCAGCAGCGTAGCAGGACACAGCTACGAGCAGTACTTC
TRBV7-2	TRBJ2-5	13	-	few	CASSGTSPKTQYF	TGTGCCAGCAGCGGAACTAGTCCAAAGACCCAGTACTTC
TRBV5-6	TRBJ2-7	14	-	-	CATGETGSTYEQYF	TGTGCCACCGGAGAGACAGGTTCAACCTACGAGCAGTACTTC
TRBV5-4	TRBJ2-5	14	TRBD1	-	CASSLDRGQETQYF	TGTGCCAGCAGCTTGGACAGGGGACAAGAGACCCAGTACTTC
TRBV9	TRBJ2-1	15	-	-	CASSVGGLLYNEQFF	TGTGCCAGCAGCGTAGGGGGGCTTCTATACAATGAGCAGTTCTTC
TRBV4-2	TRBJ1-6	16	-	-	CASSQPQEFGNSPLHF	TGTGCCAGCAGCCAACCTCAGGAGTTCGGAAATTCACCCCTCCACTTT
TRBV2	TRBJ2-4	13	TRBD1	-	CASRGTGLSPRYF	TGTGCCAGCAGGGGGACAGGGCTCAGCCCAAGGTACTTC
TRBV2	TRBJ1-2	15	-	few	CASSGLRGSEGGYTF	TGTGCCAGCAGTGGCCTTCGGGGTTCGGAGGGTGGCTACACCTTC
TRBV5-4	TRBJ2-7	13	-	few	CASSLWSSYEQYF	TGTGCCAGCAGCTTGTGGAGCTCCTACGAGCAGTACTTC
TRBV5-1	TRBJ2-5	16	-	-	CASSLGGVYTQETQYF	TGCGCCAGCAGCTTGGGGGGGGTTTATACCCAAGAGACCCAGTACTTC
TRBV7-2	TRBJ2-7	12	-	-	CASSRLPYEQYF	TGTGCCAGCAGCCGGTTACCCTACGAGCAGTACTTC
TRBV2	TRBJ1-2	17	TRBD1	few	CASSEGGGTGTAYGYTF	TGTGCCAGCAGTGAAGGGGGTGGGACAGGGACGGCCTATGGCTACACCTTC
TRBV15	TRBJ1-4	16	-	-	CATSRGLGGLGEKLFF	TGTGCCACCAGCAGAGGGTTGGGGGGGCTCGGAGAAAAACTGTTTTTT
TRBV30	TRBJ2-1	17	TRBD2	-	CAWRGIKAGAYYNEQFF	TGTGCCTGGAGGGGAATAAAAGCGGGGGCCTACTACAATGAGCAGTTCTTC
TRBV14	TRBJ2-7	14	-	few	CASSQDGRGVEQYF	TGTGCCAGCAGCCAAGATGGGAGAGGAGTCGAGCAGTACTTC
TRBV30	TRBJ1-2	15	TRBD1	-	CAWSGRQQGWGGYTF	TGTGCCTGGAGTGGTCGACAACAGGGGTGGGGTGGCTACACCTTC
TRBV6-1	TRBJ1-3	16	-	-	CASSAERGASGNTIYF	TGTGCCAGCAGTGCTGAGAGGGGCGCGTCTGGAAACACCATATATTTT
TRBV4-1	TRBJ1-5	16	-	large	CASSQDKRGSNQPQHF	TGCGCCAGCAGCCAAGATAAGAGGGGAAGTAATCAGCCCCAGCATTTT
TRBV7-2	TRBJ2-3	13	-	-	CASSFSYRDTQYF	TGTGCCAGCAGCTTTTCCTACCGAGATACGCAGTATTTT
TRBV5-1	TRBJ1-4	15	-	few	CASRRALSTNEKLFF	TGCGCCAGCAGACGGGCTCTCTCAACTAATGAAAAACTGTTTTTT
TRBV4-1	TRBJ2-7	13	-	-	CASSPTANYEQYF	TGCGCCAGCAGCCCGACAGCTAACTACGAGCAGTACTTC
TRBV7-2	TRBJ2-3	16	-	-	CASSLSRGGYTDTQYF	TGTGCCAGCAGCTTATCGAGAGGGGGGTACACAGATACGCAGTATTTT
TRBV10-1	TRBJ2-7	15	-	-	CASSEPGTATREQYF	TGCGCCAGCAGTGAGCCTGGGACGGCTACTCGAGAGCAGTACTTC
TRBV27	TRBJ1-5	13	-	-	CASSVRQRQPQHF	TGTGCCAGCAGTGTACGACAGCGCCAGCCCCAGCATTTT
TRBV7-9	TRBJ1-1	15	-	few	CASSTTALSNTEAFF	TGTGCCAGCAGCACAACGGCTCTCTCGAACACTGAAGCTTTCTTT
TRBV19	TRBJ1-5	12	-	-	CASSGINQPQHF	TGTGCCAGCTCTGGAATCAATCAGCCCCAGCATTTT
TRBV12-5	TRBJ2-5	14	TRBD1	-	CASGRGQGAETQYF	TGTGCTAGTGGGCGTGGACAGGGGGCAGAGACCCAGTACTTC
TRBV18	TRBJ2-2	16	TRBD1	few	CASSPQPGQGAGELFF	TGTGCCAGCTCACCACAGCCGGGACAGGGGGCCGGGGAGCTGTTTTTT
TRBV4-1	TRBJ1-4	12	-	few	CASSQRNEKLFF	TGCGCCAGCAGCCAGAGGAATGAAAAACTGTTTTTT
TRBV13	TRBJ2-3	15	TRBD2	-	CASSFGGGAGDTQYF	TGTGCCAGCAGCTTCGGCGGGGGGGCCGGCGATACGCAGTATTTT
TRBV2	TRBJ2-3	15	TRBD2	-	CASSGAGLSTDTQYF	TGTGCCAGCAGTGGAGCGGGGCTTAGCACAGATACGCAGTATTTT
TRBV2	TRBJ1-1	13	-	-	CASDRGGAREAFF	TGTGCCAGCGACCGCGGGGGGGCGCGTGAAGCTTTCTTT
TRBV5-1	TRBJ1-2	15	TRBD1	medium-sized	CASSSQGTDSRGYTF	TGCGCCAGCAGCTCACAGGGGACGGACTCCCGAGGGTACACCTTC
TRBV5-1	TRBJ2-1	17	TRBD2	-	CASSLKRRGGLNNEQFF	TGCGCCAGCAGCTTAAAACGGCGGGGGGGCCTTAACAATGAGCAGTTCTTC
TRBV6-4	TRBJ2-2	14	-	-	CASSEQGSTGELFF	TGTGCCAGCAGTGAACAGGGTTCCACCGGGGAGCTGTTTTTT
TRBV5-6	TRBJ2-7	15	TRBD1	-	CASSPPGQGNYEQYF	TGTGCCAGCAGCCCACCGGGACAGGGAAACTACGAGCAGTACTTC
TRBV11-3	TRBJ2-2	14	-	-	CASSARGNTGELFF	TGTGCCAGCAGCGCCCGGGGGAACACCGGGGAGCTGTTTTTT
TRBV6-5	TRBJ1-6	13	-	few	CASGPKYNSPLHF	TGTGCCAGCGGGCCGAAATATAATTCACCCCTCCACTTT
TRBV18	TRBJ1-1	16	TRBD1	-	CASSREGQGAGTEAFF	TGTGCCAGCTCACGCGAGGGCCAGGGGGCGGGCACTGAAGCTTTCTTT
TRBV4-1	TRBJ2-3	13	-	-	CASSLGGSITQYF	TGCGCCAGCAGCCTGGGGGGATCAATTACGCAGTATTTT
TRBV11-2	TRBJ2-7	15	TRBD1	-	CASSLYRGNFPEQYF	TGTGCCAGCAGCTTATACAGGGGGAACTTTCCCGAGCAGTACTTC
TRBV5-6	TRBJ1-6	15	TRBD1	-	CASSLDQGAYSPLHF	TGTGCCAGCAGCTTAGACCAGGGGGCCTATTCACCCCTCCACTTT
TRBV18	TRBJ2-5	11	-	-	CASSRGETQYF	TGTGCCAGCTCAAGGGGGGAAACCCAGTACTTC
TRBV14	TRBJ2-7	13	-	-	CASSQDRLLEQYF	TGTGCCAGCAGCCAAGACAGACTTCTCGAGCAGTACTTC